This entry is about one T cell receptor (beta chain). Here immunoSEQ multiplex PCR was the method, and the copy in TCRdb shows in-frame clones only, minus some. The table has just over 25,000 clones, around 91% seen once. The data are from a study of blood T cell repertoires in COVID-19. Across the whole study: The cDNA or gDNA used as material had been derived from T cells, B-cell-depleted T cells, or PBMCs.

This CDR3 has 14 residues. Germline V CDR1 and CDR2: SGHAT, FQNNGV. V dropped 3 bases and J dropped 7 bases, with 16 bases sitting between them. This clonotype was sampled from a man between 65 and 85 years old with acute or convalescent COVID-19. The genes are TRBV11-2 and TRBJ2-7; possible D gene TRBD1, 7 bases. Sequences were obtained from peripheral blood. CDR3 in DNA: TGTGCCAGCAGCTTTGCACCGACAGGGAGGGAGCAGTACTTC. This encodes CASSFAPTGREQYF.